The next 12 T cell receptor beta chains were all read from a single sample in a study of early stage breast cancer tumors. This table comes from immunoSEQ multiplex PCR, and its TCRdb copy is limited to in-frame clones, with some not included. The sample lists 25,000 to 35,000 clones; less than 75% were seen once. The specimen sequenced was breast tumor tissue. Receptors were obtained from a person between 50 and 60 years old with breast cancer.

The CDR3 bases are TGCGCCAGCAGCTTGGGGCTAGCGGGCAGCTCCTACAATGAGCAGTTCTTC. Residues: CASSLGLAGSSYNEQFF. The chain links TRBV5-1 to TRBJ2-1; 8 bases line up with TRBD2. The V gene's germline CDR1 is SGHRS and CDR2 YFSETQ. J was trimmed by 0 bases and V by 0 bases; bases with no gene match: 5. The CDR3 sequence is 17 residues long. The variable domain in full, completed from reference TRBV5-1 and TRBJ2-1, reads KAGVTQTPRYLIKTRGQQVTLSCSPISGHRSVSWYQQTPGQGLQFLFEYFSETQRNKGNFPGRFSGRQFSNSRSEMNVSTLELGDSALYLCASSLGLAGSSYNEQFFGPGTRLTVL.

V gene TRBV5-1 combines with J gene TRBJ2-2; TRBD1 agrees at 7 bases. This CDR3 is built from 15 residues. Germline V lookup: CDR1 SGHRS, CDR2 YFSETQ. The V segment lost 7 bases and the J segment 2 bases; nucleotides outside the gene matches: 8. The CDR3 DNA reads TGCGCCAGCGCCCAAACAGGGGCAAACACCGGGGAGCTGTTTTTT. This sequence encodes CASAQTGANTGELFF.

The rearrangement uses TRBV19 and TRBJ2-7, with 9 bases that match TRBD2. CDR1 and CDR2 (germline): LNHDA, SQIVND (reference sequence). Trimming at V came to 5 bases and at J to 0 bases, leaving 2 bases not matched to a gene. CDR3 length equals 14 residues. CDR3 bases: TGTGCCAGTAGTTTGACTAGCGGCTCCTACGAGCAGTACTTC. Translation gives CASSLTSGSYEQYF.

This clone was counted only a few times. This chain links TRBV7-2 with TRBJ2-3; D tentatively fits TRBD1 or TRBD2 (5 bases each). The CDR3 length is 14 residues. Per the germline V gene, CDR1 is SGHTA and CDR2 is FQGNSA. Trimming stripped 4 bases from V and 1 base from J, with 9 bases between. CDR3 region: CASSWDPRTDTQYF. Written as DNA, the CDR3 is TGTGCCAGCAGCTGGGACCCCCGCACAGATACGCAGTATTTT.

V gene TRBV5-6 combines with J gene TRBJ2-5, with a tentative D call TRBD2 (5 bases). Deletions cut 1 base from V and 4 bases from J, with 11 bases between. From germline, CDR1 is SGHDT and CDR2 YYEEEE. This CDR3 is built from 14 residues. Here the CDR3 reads CASSLFSGRETQYF. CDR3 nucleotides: TGTGCCAGCAGCTTGTTTTCGGGGAGAGAGACCCAGTACTTC.

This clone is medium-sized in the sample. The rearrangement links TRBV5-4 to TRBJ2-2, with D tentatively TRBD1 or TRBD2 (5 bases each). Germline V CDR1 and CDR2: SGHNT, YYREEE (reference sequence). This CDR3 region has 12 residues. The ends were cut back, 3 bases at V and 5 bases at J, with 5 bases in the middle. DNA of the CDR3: TGTGCCAGCAGCTGGGGGACCGGGGAGCTGTTTTTT. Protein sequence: CASSWGTGELFF.

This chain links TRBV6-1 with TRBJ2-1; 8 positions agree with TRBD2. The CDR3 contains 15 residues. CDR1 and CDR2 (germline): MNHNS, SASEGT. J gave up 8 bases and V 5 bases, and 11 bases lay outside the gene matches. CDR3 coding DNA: TGTGCCAGCAGTAGCCCAGCGGGAGCACTCGATGAGCAGTTCTTC. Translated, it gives CASSSPAGALDEQFF.

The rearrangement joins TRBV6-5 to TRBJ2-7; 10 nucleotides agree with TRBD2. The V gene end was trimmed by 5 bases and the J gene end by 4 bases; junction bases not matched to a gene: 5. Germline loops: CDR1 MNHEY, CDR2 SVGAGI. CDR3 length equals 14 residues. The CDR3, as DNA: TGTGCCAGCAGTCGAGCGGGAGGGCCGTACGAGCAGTACTTC. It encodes CASSRAGGPYEQYF.

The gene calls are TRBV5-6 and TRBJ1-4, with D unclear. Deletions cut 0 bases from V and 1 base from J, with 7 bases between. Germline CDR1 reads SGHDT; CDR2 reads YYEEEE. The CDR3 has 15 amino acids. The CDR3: CASSLGEGTNEKLFF. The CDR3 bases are TGTGCCAGCAGCTTGGGTGAGGGAACTAATGAAAAACTGTTTTTT.

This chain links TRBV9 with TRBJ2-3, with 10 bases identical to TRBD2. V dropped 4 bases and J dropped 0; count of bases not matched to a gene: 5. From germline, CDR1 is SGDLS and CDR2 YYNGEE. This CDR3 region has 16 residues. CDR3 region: CASSSPSGSSTDTQYF. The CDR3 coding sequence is TGTGCCAGCAGCTCCCCTAGCGGGAGTAGCACAGATACGCAGTATTTT.

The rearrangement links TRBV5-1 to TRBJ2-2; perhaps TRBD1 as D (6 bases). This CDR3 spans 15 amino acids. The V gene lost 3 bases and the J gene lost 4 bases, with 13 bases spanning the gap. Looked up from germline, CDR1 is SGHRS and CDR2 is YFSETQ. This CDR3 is CASSSSIGGTGELFF. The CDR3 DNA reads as TGCGCCAGCAGCTCGTCTATAGGGGGCACCGGGGAGCTGTTTTTT. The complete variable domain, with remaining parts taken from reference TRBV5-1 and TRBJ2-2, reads KAGVTQTPRYLIKTRGQQVTLSCSPISGHRSVSWYQQTPGQGLQFLFEYFSETQRNKGNFPGRFSGRQFSNSRSEMNVSTLELGDSALYLCASSSSIGGTGELFFGEGSRLTVL.

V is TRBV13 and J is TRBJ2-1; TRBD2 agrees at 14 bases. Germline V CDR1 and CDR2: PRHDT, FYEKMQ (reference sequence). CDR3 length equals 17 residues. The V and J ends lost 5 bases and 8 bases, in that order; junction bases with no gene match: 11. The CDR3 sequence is CASSLLIGTSGSDEQFF. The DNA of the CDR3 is TGTGCCAGCAGCCTCCTGATAGGGACTAGCGGGAGTGATGAGCAGTTCTTC.